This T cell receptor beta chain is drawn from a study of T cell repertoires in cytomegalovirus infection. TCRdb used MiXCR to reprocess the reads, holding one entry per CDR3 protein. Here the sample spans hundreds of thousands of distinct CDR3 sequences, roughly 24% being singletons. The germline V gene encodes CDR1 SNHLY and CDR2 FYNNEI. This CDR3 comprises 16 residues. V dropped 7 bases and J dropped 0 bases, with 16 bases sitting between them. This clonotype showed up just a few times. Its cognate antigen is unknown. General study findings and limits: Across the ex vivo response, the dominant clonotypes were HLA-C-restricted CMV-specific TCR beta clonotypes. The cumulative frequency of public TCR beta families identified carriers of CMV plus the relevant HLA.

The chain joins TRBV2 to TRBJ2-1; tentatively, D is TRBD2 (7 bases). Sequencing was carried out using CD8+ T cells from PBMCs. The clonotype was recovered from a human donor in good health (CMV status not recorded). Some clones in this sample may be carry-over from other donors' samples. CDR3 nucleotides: TGTGCCAGCAAGGGGGTGCGGGGGAGCTCCTACAATGAGCAGTTCTTC. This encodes CASKGVRGSSYNEQFF. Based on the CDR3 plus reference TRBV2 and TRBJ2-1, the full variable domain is EPEVTQTPSHQVTQMGQEVILRCVPISNHLYFYWYRQILGQKVEFLVSFYNNEISEKSEIFDDQFSVERPDGSNFTLKIRSTKLEDSAMYFCASKGVRGSSYNEQFFGPGTRLTVL.